These T cell receptor beta chains were read from a single sample in a study of TIL therapy for anti-PD-1-resistant metastatic lung cancer. The assay was immunoSEQ multiplex PCR, and TCRdb's table has in-frame clones only and misses some. Of just under 60,000 clones in the sample, around 67% were seen once. The sequencing used blood, collected at baseline. Every receptor here comes from a person aged 25 to 85 with non-small cell lung cancer. Both conserved end residues are part of each CDR3. D genes are given only for firm matches. Some rows have no size entry. The others give once, few or many, or a class for an expanded clone.

16 NA TRBJ2-2 NA TRBV4-3 TGCGCCAGCAGCCAAGAGGTCTTAAGGGTGAACGGGGAGCTGTTTTTT CASSQEVLRVNGELFF
17 NA TRBJ2-1 TRBD2 TRBV5-4 TGTGCCAGCAGCTTGATACTAGCGGGAGGGGCCTACAATGAGCAGTTCTTC CASSLILAGGAYNEQFF
12 NA TRBJ2-6 NA TRBV6-6 TGTGCCAGCAGCCCTGGGGCCAACGTCCTGACTTTC CASSPGANVLTF
11 NA TRBJ2-1 NA TRBV5-1 TGCGCCAGCAGCTTAACAGGGCCCCAGTTCTTC CASSLTGPQFF
15 NA TRBJ2-5 NA TRBV7-9 TGTGCCAGCAGCAACAACCGCGCCAGGAGCGAGACCCAGTACTTC CASSNNRARSETQYF
14 NA TRBJ1-2 NA TRBV7-9 TGTGCCAGCAGCTTAGCGGGGTCCTTGGGCGGCTACACCTTC CASSLAGSLGGYTF
15 NA TRBJ1-2 NA TRBV7-8 TGTGCCAGCAGCTTAGCGTTGGAGGTAAACTATGGCTACACCTTC CASSLALEVNYGYTF
12 NA TRBJ1-2 TRBD1 TRBV7-9 TGTGCCAGCAAGGGACAGCTTGATGGCTACACCTTC CASKGQLDGYTF
15 NA TRBJ1-4 NA TRBV7-9 TGTGCCAGCAGCTTCCCGACGGCAACTAATGAAAAACTGTTTTTT CASSFPTATNEKLFF
15 NA TRBJ1-3 NA TRBV14 TGTGCCAGCAGCCAAGACGGGGTCTCTGGAAACACCATATATTTT CASSQDGVSGNTIYF
16 NA TRBJ1-4 NA TRBV15 TGTGCCACCAGACCCAGCATGGCGACAGATAATGAAAAACTGTTTTTT CATRPSMATDNEKLFF
14 NA TRBJ2-5 TRBD2 TRBV5-1 TGCGCCAGCAGCTCACTAGCGGGAGAAGAGACCCAGTACTTC CASSSLAGEETQYF
17 NA TRBJ2-1 TRBD2 TRBV4-3 TGCGCCAGCAGCCAAGATGTTTCAGCGGGAGGTCGGCGCTGGCAGTTCTTC CASSQDVSAGGRRWQFF
15 NA TRBJ1-1 NA TRBV7-2 TGTGCCAGCGATACTCCTGGAATTTTGAACACTGAAGCTTTCTTT CASDTPGILNTEAFF
17 NA TRBJ2-2 NA TRBV5-1 TGCGCCAGCAGCCTAGGACGGTCTGCCGCGAACACCGGGGAGCTGTTTTTT CASSLGRSAANTGELFF
15 NA TRBJ1-2 NA TRBV5-8 TGTGCCAGCAGCTTGGGGTATGGGTGGAGGTATGGCTACACCTTC CASSLGYGWRYGYTF
16 NA TRBJ1-5 TRBD1 TRBV30 TGTGCCTGGGGCGGTCCCGGGACAGGGGTTCATCAGCCCCAGCATTTT CAWGGPGTGVHQPQHF
15 NA TRBJ2-3 NA TRBV9 TGTGCCAGCAGCGTAGATTCCAGGGTAGCGGATACGCAGTATTTT CASSVDSRVADTQYF
19 NA TRBJ1-6 TRBD1 TRBV7-2 TGTGCCAGCAGCTTAGGAAGGACAGGGAGGTCCCGTTTTAGTTCACCCCTCCACTTT CASSLGRTGRSRFSSPLHF
15 NA TRBJ2-2 TRBD2 TRBV27 TGTGCCAGCATGACAACTAGCGGGCGTACCGGGGAGCTGTTTTTT CASMTTSGRTGELFF
17 NA TRBJ2-7 TRBD1 TRBV28 TGTGCCAGCAGCCCGGACAGGACACCTCCCATCTCCTACGAGCAGTACTTC CASSPDRTPPISYEQYF
15 NA TRBJ2-7 TRBD2 TRBV5-1 TGCGCCAGCAGCTTGGTTTCCGCGGGAGGGGGCGAGCAGTACTTC CASSLVSAGGGEQYF
11 NA TRBJ1-4 NA TRBV6-5 TGTGCCAGCAAGGGAAATGAAAAACTGTTTTTT CASKGNEKLFF
16 NA TRBJ2-2 TRBD2 TRBV7-3 TGTGCCAGCAGCTTACCCAGCGGGGGAAACACCGGGGAGCTGTTTTTT CASSLPSGGNTGELFF
14 once TRBJ2-2 NA TRBV25-1 TGTGCCAGCAGGGTCGATAGGGGAACCGGGGAGCTGTTTTTT CASRVDRGTGELFF
10 NA TRBJ2-5 NA TRBV5-6 TGTGCCAGCAGCTTAAGAGCGTACTACTTC CASSLRAYYF
15 NA TRBJ2-7 TRBD1 TRBV11-2 TGTGCCAGCAGCTTAGTTGGGACAGTATACTACGAGCAGTACTTC CASSLVGTVYYEQYF
11 NA TRBJ1-1 NA TRBV19 TGTGCCAGTACCCTGGGGCAAGAAGCTTTCTTT CASTLGQEAFF
15 few TRBJ1-5 NA TRBV27 TGTGCCAGCAGTTTGATTTGGTCGGCCAATCAGCCCCAGCATTTT CASSLIWSANQPQHF
18 NA TRBJ2-1 NA TRBV9 TGTGCCAGTCGGGAGAGGCGCTTACAGGGGATTCATGGCCATGAGCAGTTCTTC CASRERRLQGIHGHEQFF
12 few TRBJ1-2 NA TRBV29-1 TGCAGCCGCTGGTCCTTAAGTAGCGGCTACACCTTC CSRWSLSSGYTF
15 NA TRBJ2-7 TRBD1 TRBV27 TGTGCCAGCATTCGACGACAGGGGTTTTCCTACGAGCAGTACTTC CASIRRQGFSYEQYF
13 NA TRBJ1-1 NA TRBV5-8 TGTGCCAGCAGCTTCCAAGGTAACCGCGAAGCTTTCTTT CASSFQGNREAFF
15 NA TRBJ2-1 TRBD2 TRBV9 TGTGCCAGCGGCCCAAGCGGGATACTATTGAATGAGCAGTTCTTC CASGPSGILLNEQFF
15 NA TRBJ2-2 NA TRBV5-1 TGCGCCAGCAGCTTGGACAGGGCGAACACCGGGGAGCTGTTTTTT CASSLDRANTGELFF
16 NA TRBJ2-2 TRBD1 TRBV19 TGTGCCAGTAGTATAGGGGGGACAGGGAGGGCCGGGGAGCTGTTTTTT CASSIGGTGRAGELFF
15 NA TRBJ1-6 TRBD1 TRBV5-1 TGCGCCAGCAGCTTGACAGGGGGCGATAATTCACCCCTCCACTTT CASSLTGGDNSPLHF
15 many TRBJ1-5 NA TRBV4-1 TGCGCCAGCAGCCTCGAACTGGGTAGCAATCAGCCCCAGCATTTT CASSLELGSNQPQHF
13 NA TRBJ2-7 NA TRBV19 TGTGCCAGTAGTATAGTCCCGACTGGCGAGCAGTACTTC CASSIVPTGEQYF
15 NA TRBJ2-7 NA TRBV27 TGTGCCAGCGCACCGGGAGCTTATAACCCTTACGAGCAGTACTTC CASAPGAYNPYEQYF
16 NA TRBJ1-1 NA TRBV6-5 TGTGCCAGCAGTTACTCGAGTAGCGGCGGGGACACTGAAGCTTTCTTT CASSYSSSGGDTEAFF
16 NA TRBJ2-5 TRBD2 TRBV28 TGTGCCAGCGGGACTAGCGGGGGATCAGGTTGGGAGACCCAGTACTTC CASGTSGGSGWETQYF
17 NA TRBJ2-3 TRBD2 TRBV4-2 TGTGCCAGCAGCCAAGAAGGGGCGGGAGGGCCGACAGATACGCAGTATTTT CASSQEGAGGPTDTQYF
15 NA TRBJ1-4 TRBD1 TRBV6-5 TGTGCCAGCAGTACGCGGACAGGGAGAGGTGAAAAACTGTTTTTT CASSTRTGRGEKLFF
14 NA TRBJ1-4 NA TRBV7-2 TGTGCCAGCAGCCCGACGATGAGTAATGAAAAACTGTTTTTT CASSPTMSNEKLFF
13 few TRBJ1-4 NA TRBV4-2 TGTGCCAGCAGCCAAAAGGGGTACGAAAAACTGTTTTTT CASSQKGYEKLFF
13 NA TRBJ2-7 TRBD1 TRBV6-5 TGTGCCAGCAGAAAACCGGACAGGGACGAGCAGTACTTC CASRKPDRDEQYF
11 NA TRBJ2-7 NA TRBV28 TGTGCCAGCAGTTTAATCTACGAGCAGTACTTC CASSLIYEQYF
14 NA TRBJ2-7 NA TRBV30 TGTGCCTGGAGTGTAGTACTATCCGCCTACGAGCAGTACTTC CAWSVVLSAYEQYF
11 NA TRBJ2-1 NA TRBV28 TGTGCCACCGATCTTTACAATGAGCAGTTCTTC CATDLYNEQFF
15 NA TRBJ1-1 NA TRBV11-3 TGTGCCAGCAGCTTAGAGGGCAGGACCAACACTGAAGCTTTCTTT CASSLEGRTNTEAFF
15 NA TRBJ1-3 NA TRBV7-7 TGTGCCAGCAGCTTAGGGGGCGCGGCTGGAAACACCATATATTTT CASSLGGAAGNTIYF
16 NA TRBJ2-5 NA TRBV19 TGTGCCAGTAGTACCCGGGGGCTCAGAGGGGGCGAGACCCAGTACTTC CASSTRGLRGGETQYF
15 NA TRBJ2-1 NA TRBV9 TGTGCCAGCAGCCCCCGGGACTGGACCTACAATGAGCAGTTCTTC CASSPRDWTYNEQFF